This TCR beta chain was observed in a study of blood T cell repertoires in COVID-19. Study-level information: Whether acute or convalescent, the COVID-19 samples came from the United States, Italy and Spain. T cells, B-cell-depleted T cells, or PBMCs provided the cDNA or gDNA that served as material.

In the original workflow: Cell counts per sample came from amplifying reference gene primers. Assay: immunoSEQ multiplex PCR; the TCRdb copy retains only in-frame clones and omits some. The V and J calls and the clone size are those of that table, but D and trimming were determined from the DNA. The table lists 150,000 to 200,000 clones, 81% of them singletons. The CDR3 has 16 amino acids. The germline V gene encodes CDR1 SNHLY and CDR2 FYNNEI. Deletions cut 7 bases from V and 0 bases from J, with 16 bases between. The clonotype was recovered from a man aged 55 to 70 with active or convalescent COVID-19. The genes are TRBV2 and TRBJ1-3; TRBD1 is a possible D gene (5 bases). The sequencing input was peripheral blood. The CDR3 DNA reads TGTGCCAGCACTCCCAGCGGGGGGTACTCTGGAAACACCATATATTTT. This translates into CASTPSGGYSGNTIYF.